A single sample gave rise to the 32 T cell receptor beta chains below, sequenced in a study of patients and donors after allogeneic stem cell transplantation. Using its own MiXCR run on the RT-PCR reads, TCRdb lists one record per CDR3 protein. The sample lists 410,000 or so distinct CDR3 sequences, 16% occurring once. Sequenced sample: blood, either unsorted or a sorted T cell fraction (not recorded which). These receptors came from a human donor who was either an allogeneic HSCT recipient or a stem cell or donor lymphocyte infusion donor (not recorded which). It is not recorded whose cells these are; they may come from a transplant donor.

This clonotype was counted between two and nine times. The chain has TRBV7-2 and TRBJ1-5; D possibly corresponds to TRBD1 (6 bases). V lost 3 bases, J lost 2 bases, and 11 bases lay in between. CDR1 is SGHTA and CDR2 is FQGNSA in the germline V gene. This CDR3 spans 15 amino acids. Here the CDR3 DNA reads TGTGCCAGCAGCTTTTCAGGGGACCGCAATCAGCCCCAGCATTTT. It yields the protein CASSFSGDRNQPQHF.

This clonotype has a handful of counts. The V call is TRBV25-1, the J call TRBJ2-2; a weak D match, TRBD1 (6 bases). With 6 bases removed from V and 5 bases from J, the gap between germline ends came to 16 bases. CDR3 size: 15 residues. Germline CDR1 MGHDK, CDR2 SYGVNS. CDR3 nucleotide sequence: TGTGCCAGCAGGGGAGTCCAGGGGCGTACCGGGGAGCTGTTTTTT. It encodes CASRGVQGRTGELFF.

Many counts were recorded for this clonotype. J is TRBJ1-1 and V is TRBV12-3 or TRBV12-4; maybe TRBD1 (5 bases). The CDR3 totals 11 residues. V shed 8 bases and J shed 3 bases, with 7 bases lying between them. The CDR3 coding sequence is TGTGCCAGCTGGGGGTACACTGAAGCTTTCTTT. This sequence encodes CASWGYTEAFF.

The chain employs TRBV7-9 and TRBJ2-5; D perhaps matches TRBD1 (6 bases). V lost 4 bases and J 5 bases, leaving 14 bases between the germline ends. Germline V gene data show CDR1 as SEHNR and CDR2 as FQNEAQ (reference sequence). The CDR3 has 14 amino acids. DNA for the CDR3: TGTGCCAGCAGCTCCTACAGGGTTGAGGAGACCCAGTACTTC. Protein product: CASSSYRVEETQYF.

In the case of this clonotype: This may come from a read error, since a much larger clone is one base off. This rearrangement joins TRBV12-3 or TRBV12-4 to TRBJ1-1, with D possibly being TRBD1 (5 bases). V lost 6 bases and J 7 bases, leaving 15 bases between the germline ends. The CDR3 covers 13 residues. This CDR3 reads CASRSRRELEAFF. The CDR3 DNA reads TGTGCCAGCAGATCCCGCAGGGAGCTTGAAGCTTTCTTT.

This clonotype has a handful of counts. The gene calls are TRBV11-2 and TRBJ1-1; the match to TRBD1 covers 7 bases. The germline gives CDR1 SGHAT, CDR2 FQNNGV. There are 16 residues in the CDR3. V trimming: 5 bases; J trimming: 7 bases; junction bases outside the gene matches: 16. The CDR3 DNA is TGTGCCAGCAGCCCAATCCAAGGGGGCCGGTTTGGTGAAGCTTTCTTT. Protein product: CASSPIQGGRFGEAFF.

V usage is TRBV5-5 and J usage is TRBJ2-2; possibly TRBD1 for D (6 bases). Germline V lookup: CDR1 SGHKS, CDR2 YYEKEE (reference sequence). The germline V and J ends were trimmed by 4 bases and 0 bases, with 13 bases remaining between them. CDR3 length: 16 residues. CDR3 bases: TGTGCCAGCAGCGGAACCGGGACAACGAACACCGGGGAGCTGTTTTTT. This encodes CASSGTGTTNTGELFF.

There are a few counts of this clonotype. The chain is built from TRBV7-2 and TRBJ1-3; a possible D gene is TRBD1 (5 bases). Germline V lookup: CDR1 SGHTA, CDR2 FQGNSA. Trimming left V 0 bases short and J 2 bases short, with 14 bases between. The CDR3 spans 17 residues. The CDR3 DNA follows: TGTGCCAGCAGCTTAGCGAGGGGTAGAACGGCTGGAAACACCATATATTTT. Translated: CASSLARGRTAGNTIYF.

This clonotype was observed at least ten times. This chain links TRBV9 with TRBJ2-1, with unresolved D. The CDR3 has 13 amino acids. V dropped 0 bases and J dropped 3 bases, with 4 bases sitting between them. Germline values: CDR1 SGDLS, CDR2 YYNGEE. In DNA form, the CDR3 reads TGTGCCAGCAGCGTAGGTTTCTACAATGAGCAGTTCTTC. It encodes CASSVGFYNEQFF.

This chain links TRBV15 with TRBJ2-1; TRBD2 matches 10 bases. Germline loops: CDR1 LNHNV, CDR2 YYDKDF (reference sequence). CDR3 length equals 16 residues. The J segment lost 4 bases and the V segment lost 3 bases, leaving 6 bases of the junction unmatched. The CDR3 is CATSRRTSGLYNEQFF. The CDR3 nucleotides read TGTGCCACCAGCAGGAGGACTAGCGGTCTGTACAATGAGCAGTTCTTC.

This clonotype was seen a few times. The J gene is TRBJ2-7, the V gene TRBV12-3 or TRBV12-4; D not certain. V was shortened by 3 bases and J by 9 bases, with 12 bases between the two germline ends. CDR3 length equals 12 residues. The CDR3 spells CASSFSPGGQYF. In DNA form, the CDR3 reads TGTGCCAGCAGTTTTTCACCCGGCGGGCAGTACTTC.

This clonotype was seen more than once but under ten times. The rearrangement joins TRBV25-1 to TRBJ2-2; D is perhaps TRBD1 (7 bases). Germline CDR1 reads MGHDK; CDR2 reads SYGVNS. The CDR3 extends over 14 amino acids. V dropped 6 bases and J dropped 5 bases, with 13 bases sitting between them. Here the CDR3 reads CASSSAGGTGELFF. Written as DNA, the CDR3 is TGTGCCAGCAGCTCCGCAGGGGGGACCGGGGAGCTGTTTTTT.

This clonotype was seen a handful of times. The rearrangement links TRBV5-1 to TRBJ2-5, with D possibly matching TRBD1 (7 bases). Germline CDR1 reads SGHRS; CDR2 reads YFSETQ. The length of the CDR3 is 13 residues. V lost 4 bases and J 2 bases, leaving 9 bases between the germline ends. CDR3 residues: CASSAGQQETQYF. The CDR3 DNA sequence: TGCGCCAGCAGCGCGGGACAGCAAGAGACCCAGTACTTC.

This clonotype was counted between two and nine times. The chain is built from TRBV5-1 and TRBJ2-7, with unresolved D. The germline V gene encodes CDR1 SGHRS and CDR2 YFSETQ. Between the trimmed V and J ends, which lost 4 bases and 5 bases, there was a span of 16 bases. The CDR3 totals 14 residues. The DNA of the CDR3 is TGCGCCAGCAGCCCCACGTCGGGTATCCACGAGCAGTACTTC. This codes for CASSPTSGIHEQYF.

The chain couples TRBV4-2 to TRBJ2-5; TRBD2 agrees at 10 bases. The CDR3 spans 16 residues. Germline values: CDR1 LGHNA, CDR2 YNFKEQ. The V segment lost 1 base and the J segment 2 bases; nucleotides outside the gene matches: 4. CDR3 coding DNA: TGTGCCAGCAGCCAAGGAGGTAGCGGGAGGCAAGAGACCCAGTACTTC. Its protein is CASSQGGSGRQETQYF.

The V call is TRBV20-1, the J call TRBJ2-2, with D perhaps being TRBD1 or TRBD2 (5 bases each). The germline V gene encodes CDR1 DFQATT and CDR2 SNEGSKA (reference sequence). V shed 0 bases and J shed 4 bases, with 12 bases lying between them. The CDR3 contains 15 residues. The DNA for the CDR3 is TGCAGTGCTAGAGATGCCGGGGCGGGCACCGGGGAGCTGTTTTTT. Its protein is CSARDAGAGTGELFF.

This clonotype has more than one count but fewer than ten. V gene TRBV6-2 or TRBV6-3 combines with J gene TRBJ1-2; D unclear. The ends were cut back, 3 bases at V and 8 bases at J, with 10 bases in the middle. The CDR3 is 12 amino acids. Germline values: CDR1 MNHEY, CDR2 SVGEGT. The CDR3 bases are TGTGCCAGCAGTTATCCAGCTCCGGGCTACACCTTC. This codes for CASSYPAPGYTF.

The chain recombines TRBV25-1 with TRBJ2-7, with D hard to call. V was clipped by 7 bases and J by 1 base, with 11 bases between them. The CDR3 is made up of 13 amino acids. Germline values: CDR1 MGHDK, CDR2 SYGVNS. CDR3 DNA sequence: TGTGCCAGCAATCGTGTAGGTTCCTACGAGCAGTACTTC. Its translation: CASNRVGSYEQYF.

This clonotype was observed many times. This chain connects TRBV11-1 to TRBJ2-1; TRBD2 agrees at 12 bases. The CDR3 runs 21 residues. Trimming took 3 bases from V and 1 from J; bases not matched to a gene: 16. Germline loops: CDR1 SGHAT, CDR2 FQDESV (reference sequence). Written as DNA, the CDR3 is TGTGCCAGCAGCTTGCCCCTCAGACTAGCGGGAGTGAAAGCGTCCTACAATGAGCAGTTCTTC. Translated: CASSLPLRLAGVKASYNEQFF.

This clonotype has just a few counts. The genes are TRBV27 and TRBJ2-3, with D possibly being TRBD2 (6 bases). This CDR3 contains 14 residues. Trimming pared 3 bases from V and 6 bases from J, leaving 13 bases between. Looked up from germline, CDR1 is MNHEY and CDR2 is SMNVEV (reference sequence). The CDR3 DNA reads as TGTGCCAGCAGTTTCGCGGGGCCTCGGGATACGCAGTATTTT. Translation gives CASSFAGPRDTQYF.

This clonotype was counted ten times or more. The chain combines TRBV4-3 with TRBJ2-2; D may be TRBD2 (5 bases). CDR1 LGHNA and CDR2 YSLEER come from the germline V gene. V lost 6 bases and J lost 1, with 9 bases in between. CDR3 length: 14 residues. The CDR3 coding sequence is TGCGCCAGCAGGGACGCGGGGAACACCGGGGAGCTGTTTTTT. This sequence encodes CASRDAGNTGELFF.

This clonotype was counted only a few times. The chain links TRBV3-1 to TRBJ2-5; D gene uncertain. Germline CDR1 LGHDT, CDR2 YNNKEL (reference sequence). V lost 1 base and J 10 bases, leaving 7 bases between the germline ends. CDR3 length: 11 residues. CDR3 amino acids: CASSQVKGQYF. The DNA for the CDR3 is TGTGCCAGCAGCCAAGTCAAGGGCCAGTACTTC.

The rearrangement uses TRBV6-1 and TRBJ2-4; D might be TRBD1 or TRBD2, each matching 5 bases. The ends were cut back, 7 bases at V and 7 bases at J, with 20 bases in the middle. The CDR3 has 15 amino acids. CDR1 and CDR2 from the germline V gene are MNHNS and SASEGT. The CDR3 here is CASTEHAGWGNIQYF. The CDR3 nucleotides are TGTGCCAGCACCGAACACGCAGGGTGGGGGAACATTCAGTACTTC.

This clonotype was seen a few times. The chain couples TRBV20-1 to TRBJ1-1, with 9 bases lining up with TRBD1. Trimming at V came to 3 bases and at J to 0 bases, leaving 2 bases not matched to a gene. Per the germline V gene, CDR1 is DFQATT and CDR2 is SNEGSKA (reference sequence). The CDR3 loop spans 14 amino acids. This CDR3 reads CSARDRGLNTEAFF. The CDR3 nucleotides are TGCAGTGCTAGGGACAGGGGCCTGAACACTGAAGCTTTCTTT.

The V gene is TRBV3-1, the J gene TRBJ2-2; no clear D. From germline, CDR1 is LGHDT and CDR2 YNNKEL (reference sequence). CDR3 length: 14 residues. V lost 2 bases and J 6 bases, leaving 10 bases between the germline ends. The CDR3 coding sequence is TGTGCCAGCAGCCAATCAAGGTTAGCCGGGGAGCTGTTTTTT. Its protein product is CASSQSRLAGELFF. Full variable domain (remainder filled in from reference TRBV3-1 and TRBJ2-2): DTAVSQTPKYLVTQMGNDKSIKCEQNLGHDTMYWYKQDSKKFLKIMFSYNNKELIINETVPNRFSPKSPDKAHLNLHINSLELGDSAVYFCASSQSRLAGELFFGEGSRLTVL.

V and J are TRBV27 and TRBJ2-7; D remains unclear. The CDR3 is made up of 14 amino acids. Germline CDR1 is MNHEY and CDR2 is SMNVEV (reference sequence). The V end was cut by 5 bases, the J end by 1 base, with 12 bases between. The CDR3 DNA reads as TGTGCCAGCAGTCAACCGGGCCATTCCTACGAGCAGTACTTC. Translated, it gives CASSQPGHSYEQYF.

This clonotype was observed at least ten times. J is TRBJ2-2 and V is TRBV12-3 or TRBV12-4; a weak D match, TRBD2 (6 bases). This CDR3 contains 13 residues. V shed 8 bases and J shed 7 bases, with 14 bases lying between them. CDR3: CASSVGGSGELFF. Here the CDR3 DNA reads TGTGCCAGCTCAGTGGGGGGTAGCGGGGAGCTGTTTTTT.

This clonotype appeared many times. The rearrangement joins TRBV6-1 to TRBJ1-2; unclear D gene. Germline V gives CDR1 MNHNS, CDR2 SASEGT. There are 12 residues in the CDR3. V was cut by 6 bases and J by 7 bases, with 12 bases left in between. The CDR3 sequence: CASRLKRSGYTF. The CDR3, as DNA: TGTGCCAGCAGACTGAAACGCAGTGGCTACACCTTC.

This clonotype was observed a handful of times. This chain uses TRBV10-3 with TRBJ2-7, with D possibly being TRBD1 (5 bases). This CDR3 has 14 amino acids. The germline CDR1 and CDR2 sequences are ENHRY and SYGVKD. Trimming took off 1 base at V and 6 bases at J, with 13 bases between the two ends. The CDR3 DNA follows: TGTGCCATCAGTGAGTGGGGCAGGGAAGGCGAGCAGTACTTC. It is translated as CAISEWGREGEQYF.

The chain combines TRBV10-3 with TRBJ2-1, with 7 bases aligning to TRBD1. This CDR3 has 12 residues. V lost 4 bases, J lost 8 bases, and 2 bases stayed unmatched. Per germline, CDR1 ENHRY and CDR2 SYGVKD. The CDR3 spells CAISVGTDEQFF. In DNA form, the CDR3 reads TGTGCCATCAGTGTGGGGACAGATGAGCAGTTCTTC.

This clonotype was picked up a small number of times. The chain links TRBV20-1 to TRBJ2-2; 11 bases line up with TRBD2. The trim removed 0 bases at V and 4 bases at J, leaving 1 base unmatched. CDR3 size: 15 residues. Germline V gene lookup returns CDR1 DFQATT and CDR2 SNEGSKA (reference sequence). The DNA of the CDR3 is TGCAGTGCTAGAGATAGCGGGAGGGGCACCGGGGAGCTGTTTTTT. Protein product: CSARDSGRGTGELFF.

This clonotype occurred a few times. The rearrangement links TRBV12-3 or TRBV12-4 to TRBJ1-6; D ambiguous. V was trimmed by 3 bases and J by 5 bases, leaving 11 bases between them. This CDR3 spans 15 amino acids. The DNA for the CDR3 is TGTGCCAGCAGTTTCGGGATCGGGAATAATTCACCCCTCCACTTT. Encoded protein: CASSFGIGNNSPLHF.